This TCR beta chain was identified in a study of human thymus T cells. Overall study findings and caveats: Gene usage for V and J segments appeared biased in thymic and blood repertoires.

Worth noting for this clone: Its specificity is not known.

Sequencing used immunoSEQ multiplex PCR; TCRdb keeps in-frame clones, though not all of them. This sample has approximately 70,000 clones, with approximately 95% found just once. Germline-derived CDR1 and CDR2 are MDHEN and SYDVKM. V was pared by 7 bases and J by 2 bases, with 18 bases of the junction left unmatched. The CDR3 runs 19 residues. Corrective heart surgery yielded resections, and these provided the thymus tissue. The donors were infants in Finland with congenital heart defects, otherwise immunologically healthy. This clonotype was obtained from a girl under three years old with a congenital heart defect but otherwise immunologically healthy. J is TRBJ2-3 and V is TRBV28; 10 nucleotides agree with TRBD1. Sequencing was performed on thymus tissue. The CDR3 DNA follows: TGTGCCAGCACCTCCCGGGACAGGGGAAGGCTAGCGGCCACAGATACGCAGTATTTT. Protein: CASTSRDRGRLAATDTQYF.